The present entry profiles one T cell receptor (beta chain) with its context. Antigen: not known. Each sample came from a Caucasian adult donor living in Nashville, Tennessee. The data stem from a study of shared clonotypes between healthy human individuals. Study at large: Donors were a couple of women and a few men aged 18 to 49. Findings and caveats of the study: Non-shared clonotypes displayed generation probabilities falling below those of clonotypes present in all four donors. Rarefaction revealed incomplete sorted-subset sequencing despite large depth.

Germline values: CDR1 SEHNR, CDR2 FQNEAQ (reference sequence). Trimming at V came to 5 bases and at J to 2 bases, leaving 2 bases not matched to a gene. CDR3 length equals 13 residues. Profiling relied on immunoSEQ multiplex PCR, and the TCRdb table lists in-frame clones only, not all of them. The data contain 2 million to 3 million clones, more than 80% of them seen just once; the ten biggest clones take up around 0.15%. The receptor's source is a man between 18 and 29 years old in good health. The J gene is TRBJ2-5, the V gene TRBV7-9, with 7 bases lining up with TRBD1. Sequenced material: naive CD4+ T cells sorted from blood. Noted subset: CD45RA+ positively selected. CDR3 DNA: TGTGCCAGCAGCACCAGGGGGCAAGAGACCCAGTACTTC. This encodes CASSTRGQETQYF.